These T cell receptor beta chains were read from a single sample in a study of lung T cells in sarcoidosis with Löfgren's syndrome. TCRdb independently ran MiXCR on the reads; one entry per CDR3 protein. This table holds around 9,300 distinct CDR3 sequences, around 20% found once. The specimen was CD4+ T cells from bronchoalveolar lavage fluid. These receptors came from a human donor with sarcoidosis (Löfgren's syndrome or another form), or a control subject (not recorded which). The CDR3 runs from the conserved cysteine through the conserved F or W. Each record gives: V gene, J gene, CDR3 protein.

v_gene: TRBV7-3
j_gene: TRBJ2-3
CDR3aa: CASSLAGLLGSDTQYF

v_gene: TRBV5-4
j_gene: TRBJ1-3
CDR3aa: CASSLGGGSGNTIYF

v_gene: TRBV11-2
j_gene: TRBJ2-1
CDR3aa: CASSLGGQGTNEQFF

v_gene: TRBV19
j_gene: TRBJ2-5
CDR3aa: CASSVGRVETQYF

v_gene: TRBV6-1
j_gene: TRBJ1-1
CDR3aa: CASSDAGSTEAFF

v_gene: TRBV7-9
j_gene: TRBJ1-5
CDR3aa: CASSLGRDQPQHF

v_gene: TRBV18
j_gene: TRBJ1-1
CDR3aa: CASSPSVQMNTEAFF

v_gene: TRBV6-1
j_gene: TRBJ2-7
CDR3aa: CASSFPPRYEQYF

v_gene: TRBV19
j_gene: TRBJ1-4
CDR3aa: CASRLGPKELFF

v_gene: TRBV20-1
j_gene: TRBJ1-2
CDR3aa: CSARDVGRGAQGYTF

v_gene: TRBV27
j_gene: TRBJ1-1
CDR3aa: CASSLKGGNTEAFF

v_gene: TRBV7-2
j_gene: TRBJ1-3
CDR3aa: CASSRPGVAGNTIYF

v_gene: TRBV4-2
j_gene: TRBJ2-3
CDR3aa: CASSPLGETSEITDTQYF

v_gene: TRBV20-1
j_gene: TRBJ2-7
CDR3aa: CSARGAASYEQYF

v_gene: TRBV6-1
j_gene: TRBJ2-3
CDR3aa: CASSQLADTQYF

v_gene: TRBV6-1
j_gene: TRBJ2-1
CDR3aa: CASSELEVRNEQFF

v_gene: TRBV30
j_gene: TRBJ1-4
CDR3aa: CAWRPRQGKHATNEKLFF

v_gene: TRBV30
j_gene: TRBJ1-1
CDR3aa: CAWSHSGGWNTEAFF

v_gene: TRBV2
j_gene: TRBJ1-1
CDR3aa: CASVLGARGNTEAFF

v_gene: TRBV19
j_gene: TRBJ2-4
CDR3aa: CASSYGVTAKNIQYF

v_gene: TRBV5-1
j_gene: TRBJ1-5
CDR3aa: CASSPTTGIDQPQHF

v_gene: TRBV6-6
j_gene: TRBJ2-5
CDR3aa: CASSYLAGGEETQYF